This entry describes one T cell receptor (beta chain). This sample was taken from a study of shared clonotypes between healthy human individuals. Assay: immunoSEQ multiplex PCR; the TCRdb copy retains only in-frame clones and omits some. The sample includes a few million clones, 85% to 95% of them seen just once. Losses at the gene ends were 3 bases for V and 6 bases for J; bases not matched to a gene: 7. Germline-derived CDR1 and CDR2 are SGDLS and YYNGEE. This CDR3 region has 14 residues. Sequencing was done on a sample of naive CD4+ T cells from PBMCs. Specified subset: CD45RA+ positively selected. This clonotype originated in a man aged 18-30 years in good health. Some clones in this sample may be carry-over from other donors' samples. The genes are TRBV9 and TRBJ1-2; TRBD1 matches 8 bases. This CDR3 reads CASSATGDGHGYTF. For the CDR3, the DNA is TGTGCCAGCAGCGCGACAGGGGATGGGCATGGCTACACCTTC.